These 25 T cell receptor beta chains originate from one sample sequenced in a study of CD8 T cells in Susac syndrome. Reverse transcription used roughly 0.5 to 1 ug RNA and random hexamers. TCRdb analysed the immunoSEQ multiplex PCR reads with MiXCR anew, one entry per CDR3 protein. Here the sample spans approximately 120,000 distinct CDR3 sequences, around 90% being singletons. The source material was CD8+ T cells from PBMCs. All receptors come from a human donor with multiple sclerosis.

The V gene is TRBV27, the J gene TRBJ2-7; D is possibly TRBD1 or TRBD2 (5 bases each). V was clipped by 4 bases and J by 0 bases, with 13 bases between them. The germline gives CDR1 MNHEY, CDR2 SMNVEV (reference sequence). This CDR3 region has 15 residues. CDR3 in DNA: TGTGCCAGCAGTTACGGGGACCGCAGCTCCTACGAGCAGTACTTC. Protein sequence: CASSYGDRSSYEQYF.

This chain uses TRBV25-1 with TRBJ1-3; D gene uncertain. CDR3 length equals 13 residues. Germline CDR1 is MGHDK and CDR2 is SYGVNS. The ends were cut back, 5 bases at V and 2 bases at J, with 7 bases in the middle. The CDR3 is CASSPGAGNTIYF. The CDR3 coding sequence is TGTGCCAGCAGTCCGGGAGCTGGAAACACCATATATTTT.

J is TRBJ1-2 and V is TRBV5-1, with 8 nucleotides matching TRBD1. The CDR3 covers 15 residues. Germline lookup yields CDR1 SGHRS and CDR2 YFSETQ. V shed 0 bases and J 4 bases; nucleotides not matched to a gene: 5. The CDR3 loop is CASSLAQGVLYGYTF. The CDR3 DNA sequence: TGCGCCAGCAGCTTGGCACAGGGGGTTCTCTATGGCTACACCTTC.

The chain combines TRBV5-1 with TRBJ2-7; D unclear. Trimming stripped 5 bases from V and 0 bases from J, with 6 bases between. In germline, CDR1 is SGHRS, CDR2 YFSETQ. CDR3 size: 12 residues. The DNA for the CDR3 is TGCGCCAGCAGGAGTAGCTCCTACGAGCAGTACTTC. This translates into CASRSSSYEQYF.

V gene TRBV19 combines with J gene TRBJ1-1; D is undetermined. The germline V gene has CDR1 LNHDA and CDR2 SQIVND (reference sequence). Between the trimmed V and J ends, which lost 3 bases and 7 bases, there was a span of 9 bases. The CDR3 loop spans 12 amino acids. The CDR3: CASSMGVDEAFF. CDR3 sequence (DNA): TGTGCCAGTAGTATGGGTGTTGATGAAGCTTTCTTT.

The V call is TRBV3-1, the J call TRBJ2-7, with 10 positions matching TRBD1. This CDR3 contains 15 residues. Germline CDR1 LGHDT, CDR2 YNNKEL (reference sequence). J lost 4 bases, V lost 0 bases, and 3 bases had no gene match. CDR3: CASSQEGTGAYEQYF. The CDR3 nucleotides read TGTGCCAGCAGCCAAGAGGGGACAGGGGCATACGAGCAGTACTTC.

The rearrangement links TRBV2 to TRBJ2-7; D gene unclear. The CDR3 has 17 amino acids. CDR1 is SNHLY and CDR2 is FYNNEI in the germline V gene. The ends were cut back, 2 bases at V and 5 bases at J, with 22 bases in the middle. Written as DNA, the CDR3 is TGTGCCAGCAGTGAATTGTCGGAACATCAAGTTTCCCACGAGCAGTACTTC. Its translation: CASSELSEHQVSHEQYF.

The gene calls are TRBV10-3 and TRBJ1-1; possible D gene TRBD1, 5 bases. The CDR3 has 15 amino acids. The germline gives CDR1 ENHRY, CDR2 SYGVKD. The V and J ends lost 4 bases and 1 base respectively, with 13 bases between them. The CDR3 DNA is TGTGCCATCAGTGGGGGACTACAAACGAACACTGAAGCTTTCTTT. Encoded protein: CAISGGLQTNTEAFF.

The rearrangement joins TRBV5-6 to TRBJ2-7; TRBD1 or TRBD2 may be the D gene (5 bases each). Germline CDR1 is SGHDT and CDR2 is YYEEEE. Trimming cost V 2 bases and J 2 bases, with 17 bases left between them. The CDR3 consists of 16 residues. DNA of the CDR3: TGTGCCAGCAGCTTTGAGGGACGACAGCCCACCTACGAGCAGTACTTC. Encoded protein: CASSFEGRQPTYEQYF.

The chain has TRBV4-3 and TRBJ1-4; unclear D gene. The CDR3 consists of 15 residues. Trimming removed 0 bases at V and 7 bases at J, with 12 bases between. In germline, CDR1 is LGHNA, CDR2 YSLEER. CDR3 region: CASSQEGNLVEKLFF. The CDR3 nucleotides are TGCGCCAGCAGCCAAGAGGGGAATCTTGTTGAAAAACTGTTTTTT.

V gene TRBV29-1 combines with J gene TRBJ2-3; a weak D match, TRBD1 (6 bases). CDR1 is SQVTM and CDR2 is ANQGSEA in the germline V gene. V was cut by 1 base and J by 4 bases, with 9 bases left in between. The CDR3 covers 13 residues. In nucleotides, the CDR3 is TGCAGCGTTGAAGGATCAGGGGCAGATACGCAGTATTTT. As protein: CSVEGSGADTQYF.

The gene calls are TRBV30 and TRBJ1-6; no clear D. From germline, CDR1 is GTSNPN and CDR2 SVGIG (reference sequence). With 0 bases removed from V and 1 base from J, the gap between germline ends came to 10 bases. This CDR3 contains 16 residues. DNA of the CDR3: TGTGCCTGGAGTGTTCTTGGACTTTCCTATAATTCACCCCTCCACTTT. Translating gives CAWSVLGLSYNSPLHF. The whole variable domain, filled in from reference TRBV30 and TRBJ1-6, reads SQTIHQWPATLVQPVGSPLSLECTVEGTSNPNLYWYRQAAGRGLQLLFYSVGIGQISSEVPQNLSASRPQDRQFILSSKKLLLSDSGFYLCAWSVLGLSYNSPLHFGNGTRLTVT.

The chain uses TRBV7-9 and TRBJ2-5, with TRBD2 matching over 14 bases. The germline gives CDR1 SEHNR, CDR2 FQNEAQ (reference sequence). The length of the CDR3 is 18 residues. Trimming cost V 5 bases and J 3 bases; bases outside gene matches: 11. Here the CDR3 DNA reads TGTGCCAGCAGCACTCCCGGGACTAGCGGGAGAGTGAAAGAGACCCAGTACTTC. Translated, it gives CASSTPGTSGRVKETQYF. The entire variable domain, with the rest obtained from reference TRBV7-9 and TRBJ2-5, is as follows: DTGVSQNPRHKITKRGQNVTFRCDPISEHNRLYWYRQTLGQGPEFLTYFQNEAQLEKSRLLSDRFSAERPKGSFSTLEIQRTEQGDSAMYLCASSTPGTSGRVKETQYFGPGTRLLVL.

The rearrangement uses TRBV28 and TRBJ1-5, with no clear D. This CDR3 has 11 amino acids. Germline loops: CDR1 MDHEN, CDR2 SYDVKM. Deletions cut 6 bases from V and 5 bases from J, with 5 bases between. CDR3 coding DNA: TGTGCCAGCAGGGGCGATCAGCCCCAGCATTTT. This encodes CASRGDQPQHF.

The chain employs TRBV15 and TRBJ2-7; D is undetermined. The CDR3 loop spans 13 amino acids. Germline V gene lookup returns CDR1 LNHNV and CDR2 YYDKDF (reference sequence). V dropped 0 bases and J dropped 6 bases, with 9 bases sitting between them. CDR3 region: CATSRERRTEQYF. CDR3 in DNA: TGTGCCACCAGCAGAGAAAGACGTACCGAGCAGTACTTC. Full variable domain (missing parts from reference TRBV15 and TRBJ2-7): DAMVIQNPRYQVTQFGKPVTLSCSQTLNHNVMYWYQQKSSQAPKLLFHYYDKDFNNEADTPDNFQSRRPNTSFCFLDIRSPGLGDTAMYLCATSRERRTEQYFGPGTRLTVT.

J is TRBJ2-1 and V is TRBV30; D is perhaps TRBD2 (6 bases). The CDR3 has 12 amino acids. Germline loops: CDR1 GTSNPN, CDR2 SVGIG (reference sequence). The germline V and J ends were trimmed by 2 bases and 8 bases, with 10 bases remaining between them. CDR3 sequence: CAWSTGDDEQFF. Here the CDR3 DNA reads TGTGCCTGGAGTACGGGGGACGATGAGCAGTTCTTC.

The rearrangement uses TRBV13 and TRBJ1-4; D is uncertain. The CDR3 contains 17 residues. Trimming removed 1 base at V and 4 bases at J, with 16 bases between. CDR1 is PRHDT, CDR2 FYEKMQ, per germline (reference sequence). This CDR3 reads CASSLEHAGPINEKLFF. The CDR3 DNA is TGTGCCAGCAGCTTAGAGCATGCCGGACCGATTAATGAAAAACTGTTTTTT. Based on the CDR3 plus reference TRBV13 and TRBJ1-4, the full variable domain is AAGVIQSPRHLIKEKRETATLKCYPIPRHDTVYWYQQGPGQDPQFLISFYEKMQSDKGSIPDRFSAQQFSDYHSELNMSSLELGDSALYFCASSLEHAGPINEKLFFGSGTQLSVL.

This chain links TRBV5-4 with TRBJ2-7, with a tentative D call TRBD1 (5 bases). CDR1 is SGHNT and CDR2 is YYREEE in the germline V gene (reference sequence). V was clipped by 4 bases and J by 3 bases, with 11 bases between them. The CDR3 loop spans 13 amino acids. The CDR3 DNA is TGTGCCAGCAGCAGCGCTAGGGGCTACGAGCAGTACTTC. It encodes CASSSARGYEQYF.

In its sample, this clonotype was seen a few times. The chain uses TRBV4-1 and TRBJ2-5; 7 bases match TRBD2. The V and J ends lost 2 bases and 5 bases, in that order; junction bases with no gene match: 8. Looked up from germline, CDR1 is MGHRA and CDR2 is YSYEKL. The CDR3 length is 15 residues. The CDR3 reads CASSQLAGEGETQYF. DNA for the CDR3: TGCGCCAGCAGCCAATTGGCGGGAGAGGGGGAGACCCAGTACTTC.

This clonotype has only a few counts. The chain combines TRBV6-2 or TRBV6-3 with TRBJ2-1, with D tentatively TRBD1 (6 bases). CDR1 and CDR2 (germline): MNHEY, SVGEGT. The germline V and J ends were trimmed by 10 bases and 1 base, with 20 bases remaining between them. The CDR3 contains 16 residues. CDR3 in DNA: TGTGCCACCCACTCTTACAGGGTAGATTCCTACAATGAGCAGTTCTTC. It codes for CATHSYRVDSYNEQFF.

The count of this clonotype is one. The chain couples TRBV20-1 to TRBJ2-2, with 10 nucleotides matching TRBD2. Trimming took 2 bases from V and 6 from J; bases not matched to a gene: 6. Germline lookup yields CDR1 DFQATT and CDR2 SNEGSKA (reference sequence). This CDR3 has 15 residues. This CDR3 is CSARHLAGAPGELFF. CDR3 DNA sequence: TGCAGTGCTAGACATCTAGCGGGAGCACCCGGGGAGCTGTTTTTT.

The rearrangement joins TRBV19 to TRBJ2-1; D gene unclear. The CDR3 runs to 13 residues. Between the trimmed V and J ends, which lost 6 bases and 4 bases, there was a span of 10 bases. Germline-derived CDR1 and CDR2 are LNHDA and SQIVND (reference sequence). The CDR3 DNA reads as TGTGCCAGTAGCCTGGGGTATTACAATGAGCAGTTCTTC. Its translation: CASSLGYYNEQFF.

The CDR3 reads CASSSWGPNYEQYF. The CDR3 DNA follows: TGTGCCAGCAGCTCGTGGGGGCCTAACTACGAGCAGTACTTC. The rearrangement uses TRBV16 and TRBJ2-7; D might be TRBD1 (6 bases). Trimming took 5 bases from V and 3 from J, leaving 14 bases between them. This CDR3 comprises 14 residues. Germline lookup yields CDR1 KGHSY and CDR2 FQNENV.

The sample holds one count of this clonotype. The V and J genes are TRBV7-4 and TRBJ1-5; TRBD1 matches at 8 bases. The germline CDR1 and CDR2 sequences are SGHVT and SQSDAQ. V lost 1 base to trimming and J lost 5 bases; unmatched junction nucleotides: 10. The CDR3 runs 17 residues. CDR3 DNA sequence: TGTGCCAGCAGCTTAGGGGAAAGGACAGGGAGCTATCAGCCCCAGCATTTT. The encoded protein is CASSLGERTGSYQPQHF.

The chain carries TRBV27 and TRBJ2-7, with 10 bases aligning to TRBD2. Losses at the gene ends were 6 bases for V and 2 bases for J; bases not matched to a gene: 4. From germline, CDR1 is MNHEY and CDR2 SMNVEV (reference sequence). The CDR3 is 14 residues long. The CDR3 is CASRIAGGTYEQYF. In DNA form, the CDR3 reads TGTGCCAGCAGAATAGCGGGAGGAACCTACGAGCAGTACTTC.